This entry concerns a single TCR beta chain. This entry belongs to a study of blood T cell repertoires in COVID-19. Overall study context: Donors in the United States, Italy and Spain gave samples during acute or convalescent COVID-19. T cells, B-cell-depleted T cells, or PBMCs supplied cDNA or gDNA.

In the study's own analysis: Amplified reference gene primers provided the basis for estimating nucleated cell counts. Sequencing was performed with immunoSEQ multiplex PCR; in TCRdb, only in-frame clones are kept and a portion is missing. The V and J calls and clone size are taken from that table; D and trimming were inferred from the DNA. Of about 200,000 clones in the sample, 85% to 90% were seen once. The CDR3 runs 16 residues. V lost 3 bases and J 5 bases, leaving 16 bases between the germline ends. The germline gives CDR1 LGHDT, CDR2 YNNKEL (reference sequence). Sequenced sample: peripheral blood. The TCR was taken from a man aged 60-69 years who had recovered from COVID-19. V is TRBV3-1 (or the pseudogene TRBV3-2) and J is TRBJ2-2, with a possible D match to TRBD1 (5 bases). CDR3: CASSQGRSAGTGELFF. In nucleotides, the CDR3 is TGTGCCAGCAGCCAGGGGCGTTCGGCCGGGACCGGGGAGCTGTTTTTT.